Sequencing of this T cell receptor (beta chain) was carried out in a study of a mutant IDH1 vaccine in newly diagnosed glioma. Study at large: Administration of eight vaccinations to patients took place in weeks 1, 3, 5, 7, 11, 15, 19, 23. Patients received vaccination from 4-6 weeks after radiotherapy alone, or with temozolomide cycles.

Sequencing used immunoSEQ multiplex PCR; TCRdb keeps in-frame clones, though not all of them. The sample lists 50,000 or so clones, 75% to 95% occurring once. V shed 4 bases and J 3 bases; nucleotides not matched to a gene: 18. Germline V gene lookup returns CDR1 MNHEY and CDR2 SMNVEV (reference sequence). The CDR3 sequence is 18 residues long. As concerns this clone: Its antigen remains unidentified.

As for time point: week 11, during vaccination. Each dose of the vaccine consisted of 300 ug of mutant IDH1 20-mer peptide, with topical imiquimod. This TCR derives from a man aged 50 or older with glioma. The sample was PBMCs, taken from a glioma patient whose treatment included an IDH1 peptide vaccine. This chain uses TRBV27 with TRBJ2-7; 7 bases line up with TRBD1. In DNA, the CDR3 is TGTGCCAGCAGTTGGTGGAGGAAAACAGGGGATTTGCGCTACGAGCAGTACTTC. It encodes CASSWWRKTGDLRYEQYF.